The clone carrying this T cell receptor beta chain has a single count. This entry comes from a study of blood T cell repertoires in COVID-19. Study at large: Researchers got acute and convalescent COVID-19 samples from the United States, Italy and Spain. T cells, B-cell-depleted T cells, or PBMCs provided the cDNA or gDNA that served as material.

The method was immunoSEQ multiplex PCR; TCRdb's version includes in-frame clones alone and lacks a portion of them. The profile shows around 260,000 clones, roughly 85% of them singletons. Participants, roughly 18 to 89 years old, spanned fewer than 25 US areas. The sequence came from a woman aged 30 to 39 who had recovered from COVID-19. The sequenced sample was PBMCs or T cells enriched from blood (not recorded which).

CDR3 DNA: TGTGCCAGCAGTTGGACTGGAGATACGCAGTATTTT. It yields the protein CASSWTGDTQYF. The chain links TRBV6-5 to TRBJ2-3; D might be TRBD2 (5 bases). The CDR3 loop spans 12 amino acids. Trimming took 4 bases from V and 5 from J, leaving 7 bases between them. Per the germline V gene, CDR1 is MNHEY and CDR2 is SVGAGI.